These 20 T cell receptor beta chains came from one sample sequenced in a study of T-cell memory formation after mild COVID-19. One entry per CDR3 protein, called by TCRdb with MiXCR from the 5' RACE reads. The sample has some 260,000 distinct CDR3 sequences, 16% seen once. Specimen: PBMCs or a T cell subset sorted from them (not recorded which). These receptors originate from a man in his late teens or twenties who had mild COVID-19 (a few samples of this study predate the infection). Cell type and time point are not known.

This chain joins TRBV12-3 or TRBV12-4 and TRBJ2-1; D call uncertain. The V gene lost 3 bases and the J gene lost 9 bases, with 6 bases spanning the gap. The CDR3 extends over 11 amino acids. CDR3 in amino acids: CASSLVGEQFF. The CDR3 bases are TGTGCCAGCAGTTTGGTCGGTGAGCAGTTCTTC.

This clonotype was observed a few times. The gene calls are TRBV5-1 and TRBJ2-7; D might be TRBD1 (5 bases). The V gene lost 4 bases and the J gene lost 2 bases, with 16 bases spanning the gap. CDR1 SGHRS and CDR2 YFSETQ come from the germline V gene. The CDR3 runs 15 residues. As DNA, the CDR3 is TGCGCCAGCAGCCTAACAGGACATGGGGCCTACGAGCAGTACTTC. This translates into CASSLTGHGAYEQYF.

The chain has TRBV18 and TRBJ2-7; TRBD2 matches 13 bases. Germline assignment: CDR1 KGHSH and CDR2 LQKENI. This CDR3 spans 16 amino acids. J gave up 2 bases and V 6 bases, and 7 bases lay outside the gene matches. CDR3 nucleotide sequence: TGTGCCAGCTCCCGGACACTAGCGGGGGGGGCCTACGAGCAGTACTTC. Protein product: CASSRTLAGGAYEQYF.

This clonotype was seen only a few times. CDR3 region: CASSLVGGTNTGELFF. CDR3 sequence (DNA): TGTGCCAGCAGCTTAGTCGGGGGTACGAACACCGGGGAGCTGTTTTTT. The chain employs TRBV7-2 and TRBJ2-2; D possibly corresponds to TRBD2 (6 bases). V was trimmed by 1 base and J by 0 bases, leaving 9 bases between them. CDR1 SGHTA and CDR2 FQGNSA come from the germline V gene. The CDR3 is 16 amino acids.

V is TRBV20-1 and J is TRBJ2-1; 9 bases are shared with TRBD2. Trimming cost V 2 bases and J 4 bases; bases outside gene matches: 9. CDR1 is DFQATT and CDR2 is SNEGSKA in the germline V gene (reference sequence). This CDR3 contains 16 residues. The CDR3, as DNA: TGCAGTGCTAGACCCAGCGGGGGGCTACGATACAATGAGCAGTTCTTC. Protein product: CSARPSGGLRYNEQFF.

The chain uses TRBV15 and TRBJ2-1; 10 positions match TRBD1. Losses at the gene ends were 6 bases for V and 4 bases for J; bases not matched to a gene: 6. The CDR3 covers 15 residues. Germline V gives CDR1 LNHNV, CDR2 YYDKDF (reference sequence). CDR3 coding DNA: TGTGCCACCAGTAAGAGACAGGGGGCATACAATGAGCAGTTCTTC. Its protein is CATSKRQGAYNEQFF.

This clonotype was seen more than once but under ten times. The chain employs TRBV5-1 and TRBJ1-2; D is unresolved. Deletions cut 3 bases from V and 0 bases from J, with 21 bases between. Per germline, CDR1 SGHRS and CDR2 YFSETQ. The CDR3 sequence is 18 residues long. The CDR3 bases are TGCGCCAGCAGCTCGGCGGCCGCGGGGAGCCGATCTAACTATGGCTACACCTTC. This gives the protein CASSSAAAGSRSNYGYTF.

This clonotype was picked up a small number of times. The chain couples TRBV2 to TRBJ2-1; 12 bases align to TRBD2. Germline CDR1 is SNHLY and CDR2 is FYNNEI. V dropped 6 bases and J dropped 8; count of bases not matched to a gene: 5. The CDR3 loop spans 14 amino acids. The chain's CDR3 is CASSLAGGPDEQFF. The CDR3 bases are TGTGCCAGCAGCCTAGCGGGGGGGCCCGATGAGCAGTTCTTC.

This clonotype was counted ten times or more. V gene TRBV29-1 combines with J gene TRBJ2-3, with 7 bases fitting TRBD2. Germline trimming cut 3 bases from V and 6 bases from J; bases unmatched to any gene: 9. Per germline, CDR1 SQVTM and CDR2 ANQGSEA. The CDR3 sequence is 14 residues long. This CDR3 is CSVEMAVGGDTQYF. As DNA, the CDR3 is TGCAGCGTTGAGATGGCAGTCGGGGGGGATACGCAGTATTTT.

The table lists this clonotype with a few counts. The genes are TRBV12-3 or TRBV12-4 and TRBJ2-3, with 7 bases matching TRBD2. The CDR3 runs to 15 residues. The V segment lost 6 bases and the J segment 4 bases; nucleotides outside the gene matches: 10. CDR3: CASSPSSGGADTQYF. The DNA for the CDR3 is TGTGCCAGCAGCCCGTCTAGCGGCGGGGCAGATACGCAGTATTTT.

A few counts support this clonotype. CDR3 DNA sequence: TGCGCCAGCAGCCAACCGGGGAGCGGGGCCAACGTCCTGACTTTC. This gives the protein CASSQPGSGANVLTF. The chain employs TRBV4-1 and TRBJ2-6; D might be TRBD2 (5 bases). The CDR3 loop spans 15 amino acids. Trimming took 2 bases from V and 4 from J, leaving 9 bases between them. The germline V gene encodes CDR1 MGHRA and CDR2 YSYEKL.

The sample holds a few counts of this clonotype. The V gene is TRBV7-2, the J gene TRBJ1-2, with D unclear. Germline values: CDR1 SGHTA, CDR2 FQGNSA. Trimming took off 2 bases at V and 1 base at J, with 11 bases between the two ends. The CDR3 sequence is 15 residues long. CDR3 in DNA: TGTGCCAGCAGCTTAAGTTCCAGATTTAACTATGGCTACACCTTC. Protein: CASSLSSRFNYGYTF.

The rearrangement links TRBV7-3 to TRBJ2-2; D gene unclear. The CDR3 consists of 15 residues. CDR1 SGHTA and CDR2 FQGTGA come from the germline V gene. The V and J ends lost 0 bases and 7 bases respectively, with 12 bases between them. The CDR3 DNA follows: TGTGCCAGCAGCTTAACCGCTGGGTTGGGCGGGGAGCTGTTTTTT. It specifies CASSLTAGLGGELFF. Looking up the rest from reference TRBV7-3 and TRBJ2-2 gives the full variable domain: GAGVSQTPSNKVTEKGKYVELRCDPISGHTALYWYRQSLGQGPEFLIYFQGTGAADDSGLPNDRFFAVRPEGSVSTLKIQRTERGDSAVYLCASSLTAGLGGELFFGEGSRLTVL.

There are a few counts of this clonotype. This chain connects TRBV11-2 to TRBJ1-2; TRBD1 matches 9 bases. The CDR3 runs 15 residues. The V and J ends lost 5 bases and 3 bases, in that order; junction bases with no gene match: 7. The germline V gene encodes CDR1 SGHAT and CDR2 FQNNGV. The chain's CDR3 is CASSPRQGVHYGYTF. The CDR3 coding sequence is TGTGCCAGCAGCCCCCGACAGGGGGTCCACTATGGCTACACCTTC.

The table lists this clonotype with a few counts. The DNA for the CDR3 is TGTGCCAGCACGGTGGGGGCAGGGGGCTTAGATACGCAGTATTTT. Translated: CASTVGAGGLDTQYF. The chain employs TRBV7-2 and TRBJ2-3; the match to TRBD1 covers 8 bases. Unmatched junction bases numbered 11, after V lost 7 bases and J lost 5 bases. This CDR3 contains 15 residues. Per the germline V gene, CDR1 is SGHTA and CDR2 is FQGNSA.

The J gene is TRBJ1-2, the V gene TRBV27, with a tentative D call TRBD1 (5 bases). Germline CDR1 reads MNHEY; CDR2 reads SMNVEV (reference sequence). The CDR3 totals 12 residues. Trimming removed 2 bases from V and 7 bases from J, with 8 bases in between. CDR3 amino acids: CASSLRGVGYTF. The CDR3 coding sequence is TGTGCCAGCAGTTTAAGAGGGGTTGGCTACACCTTC.

The V gene is TRBV6-5, the J gene TRBJ1-6; a possible D gene is TRBD1 (5 bases). V dropped 7 bases and J dropped 7 bases, with 17 bases sitting between them. Germline assignment: CDR1 MNHEY and CDR2 SVGAGI. The CDR3 spans 15 residues. DNA for the CDR3: TGTGCCAGCACCGCACAGGCGATGCAGAATTCACCCCTCCACTTT. Protein: CASTAQAMQNSPLHF.

The gene calls are TRBV5-5 and TRBJ2-1; 8 nucleotides agree with TRBD1. V shed 4 bases and J 3 bases; nucleotides not matched to a gene: 6. CDR3 length: 15 amino acids. The germline V gene has CDR1 SGHKS and CDR2 YYEKEE (reference sequence). The CDR3 sequence is CASSQEDRGYNEQFF. The CDR3 nucleotides are TGTGCCAGCAGCCAGGAAGACAGGGGCTACAATGAGCAGTTCTTC.

This clonotype was picked up a small number of times. The chain combines TRBV11-1 with TRBJ1-5; D is ambiguous. This CDR3 spans 13 amino acids. Germline values: CDR1 SGHAT, CDR2 FQDESV (reference sequence). Trimming took off 10 bases at V and 7 bases at J, with 17 bases between the two ends. The CDR3 nucleotides are TGTGCCACCCTAGCTAGGGAGTGCCAGCCCCAGCATTTT. It yields the protein CATLARECQPQHF.

The V and J genes are TRBV6-5 and TRBJ1-2, with TRBD1 matching 7 bases. CDR3 size: 14 residues. Losses at the gene ends were 4 bases for V and 4 bases for J; bases not matched to a gene: 6. Germline CDR1 MNHEY, CDR2 SVGAGI. CDR3 protein: CASSFLRDSYGYTF. The CDR3 DNA reads as TGTGCCAGCAGTTTCTTACGGGACAGCTATGGCTACACCTTC.